This is a list of T cell receptor beta chains from one sample in a study of shared clonotypes between healthy human individuals. Repertoires were generated with immunoSEQ multiplex PCR, while TCRdb's copy carries only in-frame clones and drops some. The sample yields some 1 million clones, roughly 75% seen once. The sequencing input was memory CD4+ T cells sorted from blood. Every receptor here comes from a man in his late teens or twenties in good health. Each CDR3 is given with its conserved first and last residue. The D gene is left open where the match is weak. Only part of the rows carry a size: once, few, many, or a class if the clone is expanded.

d_gene: -; v_gene: TRBV2; j_gene: TRBJ2-4; abundance: many; CDR3nt: TGTGCCAGCAGTGAAACTTTCGGCAAAAACATTCAGTACTTC; CDR3aa: CASSETFGKNIQYF
d_gene: TRBD1; v_gene: TRBV6-1; j_gene: TRBJ2-7; abundance: -; CDR3nt: TGTGCCAGCAACCTGGACAGGACTGACTACGAGCAGTACTTC; CDR3aa: CASNLDRTDYEQYF
d_gene: TRBD2; v_gene: TRBV27; j_gene: TRBJ2-7; abundance: -; CDR3nt: TGTGCCAGCAGTTTTGCGGGAGTGGCCTACGAGCAGTACTTC; CDR3aa: CASSFAGVAYEQYF
d_gene: -; v_gene: TRBV30; j_gene: TRBJ2-2; abundance: -; CDR3nt: TGTGCCTGGAGAGTGGGTGGGCTATGGCAGAACACCGGGGAGCTGTTTTTT; CDR3aa: CAWRVGGLWQNTGELFF
d_gene: -; v_gene: TRBV18; j_gene: TRBJ1-5; abundance: once; CDR3nt: TGTGCCAGCTCACGAAATAGACAGGCCAGCAATCAGCCCCAGCATTTT; CDR3aa: CASSRNRQASNQPQHF
d_gene: -; v_gene: TRBV6-5; j_gene: TRBJ1-6; abundance: -; CDR3nt: TGTGCCAGCAGCGCTAATTCACCCCTCCACTTT; CDR3aa: CASSANSPLHF
d_gene: -; v_gene: TRBV30; j_gene: TRBJ2-7; abundance: -; CDR3nt: TGTGCCTGGACCAGAGGGAGCTCACAGGGCCGCTACGAGCAGTACTTC; CDR3aa: CAWTRGSSQGRYEQYF
d_gene: TRBD2; v_gene: TRBV2; j_gene: TRBJ2-7; abundance: -; CDR3nt: TGTGCCAGCAGTACGGGACTAGCCTCTTACGAGCAGTACTTC; CDR3aa: CASSTGLASYEQYF
d_gene: -; v_gene: TRBV10-3; j_gene: TRBJ2-6; abundance: -; CDR3nt: TGTGCCATCAGTGAGTCGGGGTTAACTGGGGCCAACGTCCTGACTTTC; CDR3aa: CAISESGLTGANVLTF
d_gene: TRBD2; v_gene: TRBV6-1; j_gene: TRBJ2-7; abundance: -; CDR3nt: TGTGCCAGCACCCCGGGAGGGGCCCCCTACGAGCAGTACTTC; CDR3aa: CASTPGGAPYEQYF
d_gene: -; v_gene: TRBV2; j_gene: TRBJ2-1; abundance: -; CDR3nt: TGTGCCAGCAGTGTACAGATATACAATGAGCAGTTCTTC; CDR3aa: CASSVQIYNEQFF
d_gene: TRBD1; v_gene: TRBV11-3; j_gene: TRBJ2-7; abundance: -; CDR3nt: TGTGCCAGCAGCTTAAGGGACAGTTTTTATACCTACGAGCAGTACTTC; CDR3aa: CASSLRDSFYTYEQYF
d_gene: -; v_gene: TRBV2; j_gene: TRBJ1-5; abundance: -; CDR3nt: TGTGCCAGCAGTGACACAGGTAGCAATCAGCCCCAGCATTTT; CDR3aa: CASSDTGSNQPQHF
d_gene: TRBD1; v_gene: TRBV2; j_gene: TRBJ1-1; abundance: -; CDR3nt: TGTGCCAGCAGAGACAGGGTATTTTTCACTGAAGCTTTCTTT; CDR3aa: CASRDRVFFTEAFF
d_gene: -; v_gene: TRBV9; j_gene: TRBJ1-3; abundance: -; CDR3nt: TGTGCCAGCAGCCACTTTATCTCGGGGGACCGCTCTGGAAACACCATATATTTT; CDR3aa: CASSHFISGDRSGNTIYF
d_gene: TRBD2; v_gene: TRBV28; j_gene: TRBJ2-1; abundance: few; CDR3nt: TGTGCCAGCAGGCCGACTAGCGGAACCTACAATGAGCAGTTCTTC; CDR3aa: CASRPTSGTYNEQFF
d_gene: TRBD1; v_gene: TRBV5-4; j_gene: TRBJ1-4; abundance: -; CDR3nt: TGTGCCAGCAGCAAGGGACAGGGGCTCGGAACTAATGAAAAACTGTTTTTT; CDR3aa: CASSKGQGLGTNEKLFF
d_gene: -; v_gene: TRBV1; j_gene: TRBJ2-1; abundance: -; CDR3nt: TGCACCAGCAGCCAAGTAGGGCGCGGTCCTGAGCAGTTCTTC; CDR3aa: CTSSQVGRGPEQFF
d_gene: TRBD2; v_gene: TRBV11-2; j_gene: TRBJ2-5; abundance: -; CDR3nt: TGTGCCAGCAGTAATAGCGGGGGAGGCGAGACCCAGTACTTC; CDR3aa: CASSNSGGGETQYF
d_gene: -; v_gene: TRBV5-6; j_gene: TRBJ1-2; abundance: once; CDR3nt: TGTGCCAGCAGCCCCGGGAAGGGCACCTATGGCTACACCTTC; CDR3aa: CASSPGKGTYGYTF
d_gene: TRBD1; v_gene: TRBV19; j_gene: TRBJ1-2; abundance: -; CDR3nt: TGTGCCAGTAGTAATAGAGGGGGCTACAGTAACTATGGCTACACCTTC; CDR3aa: CASSNRGGYSNYGYTF
d_gene: -; v_gene: TRBV6-1; j_gene: TRBJ1-2; abundance: -; CDR3nt: TGTGCCAGCAGTGAAGCGACGGGGGCCTATGGCTACACCTTC; CDR3aa: CASSEATGAYGYTF
d_gene: TRBD1; v_gene: TRBV5-1; j_gene: TRBJ1-1; abundance: -; CDR3nt: TGCGCCAGCAGCTTGGAAGACAGGGTTCCTGAAGCTTTCTTT; CDR3aa: CASSLEDRVPEAFF
d_gene: TRBD2; v_gene: TRBV11-2; j_gene: TRBJ2-3; abundance: once; CDR3nt: TGTGCCAGCAGGGGGATAGCGGGGGGTAGCACAGATACGCAGTATTTT; CDR3aa: CASRGIAGGSTDTQYF
d_gene: -; v_gene: TRBV28; j_gene: TRBJ1-5; abundance: -; CDR3nt: TGTGCCAGCAGGTTACAGGGCGGACAGCCCCAGCATTTT; CDR3aa: CASRLQGGQPQHF
d_gene: TRBD2; v_gene: TRBV4-1; j_gene: TRBJ2-2; abundance: -; CDR3nt: TGCGCCAGCAGCCAAGATTCCAGCGGGGGGGCCGTCAGGACCGGGGAGCTGTTTTTT; CDR3aa: CASSQDSSGGAVRTGELFF
d_gene: TRBD1; v_gene: TRBV19; j_gene: TRBJ2-1; abundance: -; CDR3nt: TGTGCCAGTAGCCCAGGGGGCATTGGTGAGCAGTTCTTC; CDR3aa: CASSPGGIGEQFF
d_gene: -; v_gene: TRBV6-4; j_gene: TRBJ2-1; abundance: -; CDR3nt: TGTGCCAGCAGTGACCAGAGGGACTACAATGAGCAGTTCTTC; CDR3aa: CASSDQRDYNEQFF
d_gene: -; v_gene: TRBV30; j_gene: TRBJ1-2; abundance: few; CDR3nt: TGTGCCTGGAGTCAAGAAAACTATGGCTACACCTTC; CDR3aa: CAWSQENYGYTF
d_gene: -; v_gene: TRBV27; j_gene: TRBJ1-1; abundance: many; CDR3nt: TGTGCCAGCAGCCCCTTCACAGGGAGGAGCACTGAAGCTTTCTTT; CDR3aa: CASSPFTGRSTEAFF
d_gene: -; v_gene: TRBV4-1; j_gene: TRBJ2-5; abundance: -; CDR3nt: TGCGCCAGCAGCCCAGGTCCTAGTAGGGAGACCCAGTACTTC; CDR3aa: CASSPGPSRETQYF
d_gene: -; v_gene: TRBV28; j_gene: TRBJ1-1; abundance: few; CDR3nt: TGTGCCAGCAACCCTTTTACACCGAACACTGAAGCTTTCTTT; CDR3aa: CASNPFTPNTEAFF
d_gene: -; v_gene: TRBV7-2; j_gene: TRBJ2-7; abundance: -; CDR3nt: TGTGCCAGCAGCTTAGCCGCCGGGAGTCGGGAGCAGTACTTC; CDR3aa: CASSLAAGSREQYF
d_gene: TRBD1; v_gene: TRBV7-2; j_gene: TRBJ2-5; abundance: -; CDR3nt: TGTGCCAGCAGCGAATCCAGGGGGCGCGAGACCCAGTACTTC; CDR3aa: CASSESRGRETQYF
d_gene: TRBD1; v_gene: TRBV2; j_gene: TRBJ2-1; abundance: -; CDR3nt: TGTGCCAGCAGTGAACTGGGACAGGCTCGAAATGAGCAGTTCTTC; CDR3aa: CASSELGQARNEQFF
d_gene: -; v_gene: TRBV14; j_gene: TRBJ1-4; abundance: once; CDR3nt: TGTGCCAGCAGCCAAGAGGGGACAAAGGAAGGAAAACTGTTTTTT; CDR3aa: CASSQEGTKEGKLFF
d_gene: -; v_gene: TRBV5-1; j_gene: TRBJ2-7; abundance: once; CDR3nt: TGCGCCAGCAGCTTGGGTCACGGAACCTACGAGCAGTACTTC; CDR3aa: CASSLGHGTYEQYF
d_gene: TRBD2; v_gene: TRBV10-1; j_gene: TRBJ2-5; abundance: -; CDR3nt: TGCGCCAGGACGCCTCGGACTAGCGGGTTACAAGAGACCCAGTACTTC; CDR3aa: CARTPRTSGLQETQYF
d_gene: -; v_gene: TRBV5-6; j_gene: TRBJ2-3; abundance: -; CDR3nt: TGTGCCAGCAGCGAGGGCCCCTCGTTGGGTACGCAGTATTTT; CDR3aa: CASSEGPSLGTQYF
d_gene: -; v_gene: TRBV5-6; j_gene: TRBJ1-4; abundance: -; CDR3nt: TGTGCCAGCAGCTTGGGACATGGTGAAAAACTGTTTTTT; CDR3aa: CASSLGHGEKLFF
d_gene: TRBD1; v_gene: TRBV4-3; j_gene: TRBJ2-1; abundance: few; CDR3nt: TGCGCCAGCAGCCAGGTGGACAGGGAGCAGTTCTTC; CDR3aa: CASSQVDREQFF
d_gene: TRBD1; v_gene: TRBV7-9; j_gene: TRBJ1-3; abundance: -; CDR3nt: TGTGCCAGCAGCCAGGGACAGGGCTCTGGAAACACCATATATTTT; CDR3aa: CASSQGQGSGNTIYF
d_gene: TRBD2; v_gene: TRBV7-2; j_gene: TRBJ2-5; abundance: -; CDR3nt: TGTGCCAGCAGCTTTTCTAGCGGGAGTGTTCAAGAGACCCAGTACTTC; CDR3aa: CASSFSSGSVQETQYF
d_gene: -; v_gene: TRBV28; j_gene: TRBJ1-1; abundance: -; CDR3nt: TGTGCCAGCATGCTCACTTCCACTGAAGCTTTCTTT; CDR3aa: CASMLTSTEAFF
d_gene: TRBD1; v_gene: TRBV19; j_gene: TRBJ1-5; abundance: -; CDR3nt: TGTGCCAGTAGTATAGATGGGGACAGGGAGAATCAGCCCCAGCATTTT; CDR3aa: CASSIDGDRENQPQHF
d_gene: TRBD2; v_gene: TRBV5-1; j_gene: TRBJ2-2; abundance: few; CDR3nt: TGCGCCAGCAGCTTGGAAGTGGGAGGGTTCCCGGAGCTGTTTTTT; CDR3aa: CASSLEVGGFPELFF
d_gene: TRBD2; v_gene: TRBV30; j_gene: TRBJ2-3; abundance: -; CDR3nt: TGTGCCTGGAGTGGAGGAGCGGGGGCCGTGACAGATACGCAGTATTTT; CDR3aa: CAWSGGAGAVTDTQYF
d_gene: -; v_gene: TRBV29-1; j_gene: TRBJ2-7; abundance: -; CDR3nt: TGCAGCGTTGAAGGGCCGGCGAGCTCCTACGAGCAGTACTTC; CDR3aa: CSVEGPASSYEQYF
d_gene: -; v_gene: TRBV18; j_gene: TRBJ1-1; abundance: -; CDR3nt: TGTGCCAGCTCACCACAGGGGGTTGGCACTGAAGCTTTCTTT; CDR3aa: CASSPQGVGTEAFF
d_gene: -; v_gene: TRBV4-3; j_gene: TRBJ1-1; abundance: -; CDR3nt: TGCGCCAGCAGCCAAGAGGGGGGCACTGAAGCTTTCTTT; CDR3aa: CASSQEGGTEAFF
d_gene: -; v_gene: TRBV9; j_gene: TRBJ1-2; abundance: -; CDR3nt: TGTGCCAGCAGCGTCCTGGACCGGGACAGCTACACCTTC; CDR3aa: CASSVLDRDSYTF
d_gene: TRBD2; v_gene: TRBV10-3; j_gene: TRBJ2-7; abundance: -; CDR3nt: TGTGCCATCACCCCAGCGGGAGGAGGATGGGGTACGGTCGAGCGGTACTTC; CDR3aa: CAITPAGGGWGTVERYF
d_gene: TRBD2; v_gene: TRBV18; j_gene: TRBJ2-3; abundance: once; CDR3nt: TGTGCCAGCTCACCAAGGGCTAGCGGAGATACGCAGTATTTT; CDR3aa: CASSPRASGDTQYF
d_gene: -; v_gene: TRBV25-1; j_gene: TRBJ2-7; abundance: -; CDR3nt: TGTGCCAGCAGCCCCCGGGACTCAATCTACGAGCAGTACTTC; CDR3aa: CASSPRDSIYEQYF
d_gene: -; v_gene: TRBV29-1; j_gene: TRBJ1-1; abundance: -; CDR3nt: TGCAGCGTGAGTCTGGGGATGAACACTGAAGCTTTCTTT; CDR3aa: CSVSLGMNTEAFF
d_gene: TRBD1; v_gene: TRBV10-3; j_gene: TRBJ2-7; abundance: once; CDR3nt: TGTGCCATCAGTGAGTCGACGACAGGGACCGAGCAGTACTTC; CDR3aa: CAISESTTGTEQYF
d_gene: -; v_gene: TRBV19; j_gene: TRBJ1-5; abundance: few; CDR3nt: TGTGCCAGTAGTATGGAGACGGGCAATCAGCCCCAGCATTTT; CDR3aa: CASSMETGNQPQHF
d_gene: TRBD1; v_gene: TRBV5-4; j_gene: TRBJ2-5; abundance: -; CDR3nt: TGTGCCAGCAGCAAAGGGAACAGGGGGCGCGGGGAGACCCAGTACTTC; CDR3aa: CASSKGNRGRGETQYF
d_gene: TRBD2; v_gene: TRBV19; j_gene: TRBJ2-1; abundance: -; CDR3nt: TGTGCCAGTAGTTATAGCGGGGTTTACAATGAGCAGTTCTTC; CDR3aa: CASSYSGVYNEQFF